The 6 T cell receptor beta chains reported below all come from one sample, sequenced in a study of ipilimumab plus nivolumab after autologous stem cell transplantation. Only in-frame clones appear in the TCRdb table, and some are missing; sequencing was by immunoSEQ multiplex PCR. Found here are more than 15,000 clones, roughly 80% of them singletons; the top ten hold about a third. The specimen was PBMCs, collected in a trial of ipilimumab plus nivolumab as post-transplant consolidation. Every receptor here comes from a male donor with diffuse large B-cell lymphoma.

This CDR3 reads CASSDLGTATEAFF. CDR3 DNA: TGTGCCAGCAGTGACCTCGGGACGGCCACTGAAGCTTTCTTT. The rearrangement uses TRBV7-9 and TRBJ1-1; maybe TRBD1 (5 bases). CDR1 and CDR2 (germline): SEHNR, FQNEAQ (reference sequence). V was trimmed by 6 bases and J by 4 bases, leaving 15 bases between them. The CDR3 has 14 amino acids.

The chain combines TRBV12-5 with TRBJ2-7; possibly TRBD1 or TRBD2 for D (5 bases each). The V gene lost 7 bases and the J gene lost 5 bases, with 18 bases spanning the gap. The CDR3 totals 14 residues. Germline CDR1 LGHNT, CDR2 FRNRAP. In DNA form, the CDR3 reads TGTGCTAGTGCTCCACGAGGGGCAAGGAACGAGCAGTACTTC. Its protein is CASAPRGARNEQYF. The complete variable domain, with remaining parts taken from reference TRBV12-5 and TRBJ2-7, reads DARVTQTPRHKVTEMGQEVTMRCQPILGHNTVFWYRQTMMQGLELLAYFRNRAPLDDSGMPKDRFSAEMPDATLATLKIQPSEPRDSAVYFCASAPRGARNEQYFGPGTRLTVT.

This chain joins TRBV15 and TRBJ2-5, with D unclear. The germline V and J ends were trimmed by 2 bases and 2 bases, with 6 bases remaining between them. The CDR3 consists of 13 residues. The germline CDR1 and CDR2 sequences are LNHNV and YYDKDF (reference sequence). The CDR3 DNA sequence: TGTGCCACCAGCAGATACTCGCAAGAGACCCAGTACTTC. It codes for CATSRYSQETQYF.

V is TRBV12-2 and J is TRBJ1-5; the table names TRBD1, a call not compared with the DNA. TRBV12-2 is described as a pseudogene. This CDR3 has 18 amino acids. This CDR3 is CASRSPGQGEKSNQPQHF. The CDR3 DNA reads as TGTGCAAGTCGCTCACCGGGACAGGGGGAAAAAAGCAATCAGCCCCAGCATTTT.

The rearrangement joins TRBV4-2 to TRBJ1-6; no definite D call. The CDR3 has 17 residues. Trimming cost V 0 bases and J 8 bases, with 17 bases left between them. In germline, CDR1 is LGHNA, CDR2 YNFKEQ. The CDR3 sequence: CASSQDPPVIGDSPLHF. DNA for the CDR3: TGTGCCAGCAGCCAAGATCCCCCGGTAATTGGTGATTCACCCCTCCACTTT.

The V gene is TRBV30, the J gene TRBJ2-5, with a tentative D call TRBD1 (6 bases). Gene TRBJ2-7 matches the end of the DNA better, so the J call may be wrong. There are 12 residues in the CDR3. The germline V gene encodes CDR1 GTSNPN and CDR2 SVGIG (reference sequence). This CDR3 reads CAWGGPTPEQYF. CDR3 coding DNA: TGTGCCTGGGGGGGCCCGACCCCCGAGCAGTACTTC.